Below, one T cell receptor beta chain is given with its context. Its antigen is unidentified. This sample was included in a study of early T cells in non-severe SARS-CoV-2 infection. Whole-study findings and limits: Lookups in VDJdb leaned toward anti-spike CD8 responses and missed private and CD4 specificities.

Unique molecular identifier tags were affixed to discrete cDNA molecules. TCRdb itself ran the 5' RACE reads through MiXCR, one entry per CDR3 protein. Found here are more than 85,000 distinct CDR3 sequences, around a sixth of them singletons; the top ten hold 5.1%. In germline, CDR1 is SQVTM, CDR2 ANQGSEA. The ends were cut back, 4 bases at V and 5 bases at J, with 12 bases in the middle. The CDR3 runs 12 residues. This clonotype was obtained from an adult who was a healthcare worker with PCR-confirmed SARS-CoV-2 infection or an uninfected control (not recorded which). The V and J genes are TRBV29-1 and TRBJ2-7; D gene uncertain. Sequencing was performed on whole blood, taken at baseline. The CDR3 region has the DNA TGCAGCGTTGTAAGCGTAGCTGACGAGCAGTACTTC. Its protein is CSVVSVADEQYF.